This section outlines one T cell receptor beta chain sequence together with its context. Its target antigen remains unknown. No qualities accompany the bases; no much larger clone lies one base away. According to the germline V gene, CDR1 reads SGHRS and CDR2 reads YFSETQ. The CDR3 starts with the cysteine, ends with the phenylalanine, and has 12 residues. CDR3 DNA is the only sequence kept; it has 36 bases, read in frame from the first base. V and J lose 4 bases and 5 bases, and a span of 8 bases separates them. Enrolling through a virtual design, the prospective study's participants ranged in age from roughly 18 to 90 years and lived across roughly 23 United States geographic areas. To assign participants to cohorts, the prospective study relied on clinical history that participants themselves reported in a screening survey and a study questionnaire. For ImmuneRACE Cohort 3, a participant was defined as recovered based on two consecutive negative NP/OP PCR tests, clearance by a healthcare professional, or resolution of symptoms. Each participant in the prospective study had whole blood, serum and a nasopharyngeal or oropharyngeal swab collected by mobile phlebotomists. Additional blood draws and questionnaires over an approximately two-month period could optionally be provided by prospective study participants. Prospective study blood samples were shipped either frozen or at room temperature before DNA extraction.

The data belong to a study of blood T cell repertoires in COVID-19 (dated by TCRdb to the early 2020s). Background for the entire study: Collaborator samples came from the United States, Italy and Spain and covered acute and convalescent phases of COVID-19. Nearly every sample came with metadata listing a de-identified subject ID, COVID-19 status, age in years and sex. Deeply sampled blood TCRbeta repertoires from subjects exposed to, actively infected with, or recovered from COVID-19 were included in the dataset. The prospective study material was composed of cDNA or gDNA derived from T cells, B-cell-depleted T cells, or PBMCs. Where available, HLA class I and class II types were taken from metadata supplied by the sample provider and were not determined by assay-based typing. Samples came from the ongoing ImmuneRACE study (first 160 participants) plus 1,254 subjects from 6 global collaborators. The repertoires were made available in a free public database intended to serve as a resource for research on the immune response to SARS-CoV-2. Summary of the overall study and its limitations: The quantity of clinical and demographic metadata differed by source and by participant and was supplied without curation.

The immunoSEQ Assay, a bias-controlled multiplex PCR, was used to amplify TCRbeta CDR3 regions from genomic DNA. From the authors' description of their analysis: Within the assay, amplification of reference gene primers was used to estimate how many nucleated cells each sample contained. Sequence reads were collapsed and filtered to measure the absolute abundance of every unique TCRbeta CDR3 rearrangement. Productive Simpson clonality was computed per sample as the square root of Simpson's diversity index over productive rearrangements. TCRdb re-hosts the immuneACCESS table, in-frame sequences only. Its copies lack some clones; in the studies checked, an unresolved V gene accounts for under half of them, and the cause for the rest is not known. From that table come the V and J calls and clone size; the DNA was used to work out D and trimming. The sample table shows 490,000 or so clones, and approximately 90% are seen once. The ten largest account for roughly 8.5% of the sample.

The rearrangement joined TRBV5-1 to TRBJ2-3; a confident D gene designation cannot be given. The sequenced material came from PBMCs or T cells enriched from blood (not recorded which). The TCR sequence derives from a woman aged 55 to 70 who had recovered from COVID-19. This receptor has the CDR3 CASSEDRDTQYF. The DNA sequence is TGCGCCAGCAGCGAGGATAGAGATACGCAGTATTTT. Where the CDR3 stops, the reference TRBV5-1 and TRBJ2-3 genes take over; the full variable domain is KAGVTQTPRYLIKTRGQQVTLSCSPISGHRSVSWYQQTPGQGLQFLFEYFSETQRNKGNFPGRFSGRQFSNSRSEMNVSTLELGDSALYLCASSEDRDTQYFGPGTRLTVL.